A single sample gave rise to the 11 T cell receptor beta chains below, sequenced in a study of regulatory T cells in long-lasting Graves disease. Time point: newly diagnosed GD, antithyroid drugs for less than 3 months. There was RNA extracted from PBMCs, and the TCR library was made from it. Arm-PCR with iRepertoire HTBI primers amplified the CDR3 regions for these TCR beta libraries. MiXCR, applied by TCRdb to the multiplex PCR reads, yields one record per CDR3 protein. The sample holds hundreds of thousands of distinct CDR3 sequences; 16% are singletons and the top ten take about 11%. These same records also appear under a second study, on T cells in Graves' hyperthyroidism and ophthalmopathy.

This material consisted of peripheral blood mononuclear cells (PBMCs), taken at new diagnosis, from a patient treated with antithyroid drugs. All receptors derive from a woman in her thirties with Graves disease.

The chain carries TRBV10-3 and TRBJ2-3, with D tentatively TRBD1 or TRBD2 (6 bases each). The length of the CDR3 is 17 residues. The germline V and J ends were trimmed by 4 bases and 4 bases, with 21 bases remaining between them. Germline V CDR1 and CDR2: ENHRY, SYGVKD. The DNA of the CDR3 is TGTGCCATCAGTGGTGGGCGTGGGGGGCTAGAGGCAGATACGCAGTATTTT. It translates to CAISGGRGGLEADTQYF.

This clonotype was observed at least ten times. V is TRBV28 and J is TRBJ1-2; tentative D call: TRBD1 (5 bases). The germline CDR1 and CDR2 sequences are MDHEN and SYDVKM. The ends were cut back, 7 bases at V and 0 bases at J, with 15 bases in the middle. The CDR3 has 15 amino acids. The CDR3 here is CASNPWDDTNYGYTF. The DNA of the CDR3 is TGTGCCAGCAACCCTTGGGACGACACTAACTATGGCTACACCTTC.

This clonotype was seen only once. The chain uses TRBV27 and TRBJ2-2; D is perhaps TRBD2 (5 bases). Germline loops: CDR1 MNHEY, CDR2 SMNVEV (reference sequence). Trimming stripped 2 bases from V and 6 bases from J, with 10 bases between. This CDR3 spans 14 amino acids. CDR3 amino acids: CASSLGSGAGELFF. CDR3 coding DNA: TGTGCCAGCAGTTTAGGGTCCGGGGCCGGGGAGCTGTTTTTT.

In its sample, this clonotype was seen many times. V is TRBV11-3 and J is TRBJ2-1; TRBD2 matches 8 bases. The CDR3 runs 14 residues. In germline, CDR1 is SGHNT, CDR2 YENEEA. V shed 5 bases and J 9 bases; nucleotides not matched to a gene: 9. CDR3 residues: CASSGRTGGGEQFF. The CDR3 nucleotides read TGTGCCAGCAGCGGCCGTACGGGAGGGGGTGAGCAGTTCTTC.

This clonotype was found a few times. The CDR3 loop reads CASSERGNNEQFF. The CDR3 coding sequence is TGCGCCAGCAGTGAGCGGGGGAACAATGAGCAGTTCTTC. The chain joins TRBV5-1 to TRBJ2-1; TRBD2 agrees at 8 bases. Germline V gene sequence: CDR1 SGHRS, CDR2 YFSETQ. The CDR3 is 13 residues long. Trimming cost V 5 bases and J 5 bases; bases outside gene matches: 3.

The V call is TRBV5-1, the J call TRBJ1-1; the match to TRBD1 covers 10 bases. The CDR3 loop spans 13 amino acids. Germline values: CDR1 SGHRS, CDR2 YFSETQ. V gave up 6 bases and J gave up 3 bases; unmatched junction bases: 2. The CDR3 sequence: CASKGTGDTEAFF. CDR3 DNA: TGCGCCAGCAAGGGGACAGGGGACACTGAAGCTTTCTTT.

This clonotype was seen repeatedly, ten times or more. This sequence joins TRBV7-8 and TRBJ1-1; D gene ambiguous. Germline V gene sequence: CDR1 SGHVS, CDR2 FQNEAQ. V was shortened by 5 bases and J by 0 bases, with 13 bases between the two germline ends. The CDR3 runs to 15 residues. The CDR3: CASSRMRPVNTEAFF. DNA of the CDR3: TGTGCCAGCAGCCGAATGAGGCCCGTGAACACTGAAGCTTTCTTT.

This clonotype was seen ten or more times. The chain recombines TRBV30 with TRBJ2-7, with D unclear. In germline, CDR1 is GTSNPN, CDR2 SVGIG (reference sequence). This CDR3 is built from 12 residues. V was clipped by 2 bases and J by 3 bases, with 8 bases between them. The CDR3 here is CAWSWQGYEQYF. CDR3 coding DNA: TGTGCCTGGAGTTGGCAAGGCTACGAGCAGTACTTC.

As concerns this clonotype: Since a much larger clone is just one base distant, this may be a read error. The genes are TRBV18 and TRBJ2-3; 7 nucleotides match TRBD1. Germline CDR1 is KGHSH and CDR2 is LQKENI. This CDR3 is built from 16 residues. The CDR3 nucleotides read TGTGCCAGCTCACCAACGATTCACAGGGGAGACACTGAAGATTTCTTT. Protein sequence: CASSPTIHRGDTEDFF.

The chain employs TRBV6-2 or TRBV6-3 and TRBJ2-2; 7 bases are shared with TRBD2. Germline V lookup: CDR1 MNHEY, CDR2 SVGEGT. Trimming cost V 5 bases and J 5 bases; bases outside gene matches: 5. The CDR3 runs to 14 residues. Here the CDR3 reads CASSNGLVTGELFF. CDR3 nucleotides: TGTGCCAGCAGTAACGGACTAGTTACCGGGGAGCTGTTTTTT.

This clonotype was observed at least ten times. The CDR3 protein is CASSSAGTSGYEQYF. Here the CDR3 DNA reads TGTGCCAGCAGTAGTGCCGGGACTAGTGGGTACGAGCAGTACTTC. The chain recombines TRBV6-1 with TRBJ2-7, with 8 bases identical to TRBD2. V trimming: 5 bases; J trimming: 4 bases; junction bases outside the gene matches: 10. Germline V gene lookup returns CDR1 MNHNS and CDR2 SASEGT. There are 15 residues in the CDR3.